A selection of T cell receptor beta chains follows, all from one sample in a study of blood T cell repertoires in COVID-19. Generated by immunoSEQ multiplex PCR, the TCRdb table keeps only in-frame clones and is missing some. The sample has about 140,000 clones; about 80% are singletons. The specimen sequenced was peripheral blood. The receptors originated from a human donor in a cohort sampled during active COVID-19. Each CDR3 is given with its conserved first and last residue. The D gene is left open where the match is weak. Clone size is stated in some rows and not others, as once, few, many or a class when expanded.

clone_size: .
j_call: TRBJ1-3
v_call: TRBV18
d_call: .
cdr3_nt: TGTGCCAGCTCACCGACGGCCGCCGCTAGCTCTGGAAACACCATATATTTT
cdr3_aa: CASSPTAAASSGNTIYF

clone_size: .
j_call: TRBJ1-2
v_call: TRBV28
d_call: TRBD1
cdr3_nt: TGTGCCAGCAGTTCACAAGGGACAGGGGTTCACATCAATGGCTACACCTTC
cdr3_aa: CASSSQGTGVHINGYTF

clone_size: .
j_call: TRBJ2-6
v_call: TRBV9
d_call: .
cdr3_nt: TGTGCCAGCAGCCCCCTGGGGGCAGGCCCCTCTGGGGCCAACGTCCTGACTTTC
cdr3_aa: CASSPLGAGPSGANVLTF

clone_size: once
j_call: TRBJ1-2
v_call: TRBV7-2
d_call: TRBD1
cdr3_nt: TGTGCCAGCCTACAGGGGGCCAACCTAAACTATGGCTACACCTTC
cdr3_aa: CASLQGANLNYGYTF

clone_size: .
j_call: TRBJ2-5
v_call: TRBV10-2
d_call: TRBD1
cdr3_nt: TGCGCCAGCAACCGTGGACAGGGTCCAATGGAGACCCAGTACTTC
cdr3_aa: CASNRGQGPMETQYF

clone_size: .
j_call: TRBJ1-4
v_call: TRBV6-6
d_call: .
cdr3_nt: TGTGCCAGCAGACAAACGAATGAAAAACTGTTTTTT
cdr3_aa: CASRQTNEKLFF

clone_size: .
j_call: TRBJ2-7
v_call: TRBV5-1
d_call: .
cdr3_nt: TGCGCCAGCAGCTTGACAGGGACCCTCTACGAGCAGTACTTC
cdr3_aa: CASSLTGTLYEQYF

clone_size: .
j_call: TRBJ1-2
v_call: TRBV19
d_call: .
cdr3_nt: TGTGCCAGTAGTGACAGGACTAGTAACTATGGCTACACCTTC
cdr3_aa: CASSDRTSNYGYTF

clone_size: .
j_call: TRBJ2-5
v_call: TRBV27
d_call: .
cdr3_nt: TGTGCCAGCAGTGAGAGAGAGACCCAGTACTTC
cdr3_aa: CASSERETQYF

clone_size: .
j_call: TRBJ2-7
v_call: TRBV9
d_call: TRBD2
cdr3_nt: TGTGCCAGCAGTTCCACACTGGCGGGGGGGACCGAGCAGTACTTC
cdr3_aa: CASSSTLAGGTEQYF

clone_size: many
j_call: TRBJ1-1
v_call: TRBV29-1
d_call: .
cdr3_nt: TGCAGCGTGAGCGTCAGGACAGTGAAATCTGAAGCTTTCTTT
cdr3_aa: CSVSVRTVKSEAFF

clone_size: .
j_call: TRBJ1-3
v_call: TRBV10-3
d_call: .
cdr3_nt: TGTGCCATCAGTGAGGACAGGCCCCCGAGAAACACCATATATTTT
cdr3_aa: CAISEDRPPRNTIYF

clone_size: .
j_call: TRBJ2-1
v_call: TRBV19
d_call: TRBD1
cdr3_nt: TGTGCCAGTAGTCTTGGGACAGGGGGTGAGCAGTTCTTC
cdr3_aa: CASSLGTGGEQFF

clone_size: .
j_call: TRBJ1-3
v_call: TRBV3-1/TRBV3-2
d_call: .
cdr3_nt: TGTGCCAGCAGCCAACTGGGGGGAATAAGCTCTGGAAACACCATATATTTT
cdr3_aa: CASSQLGGISSGNTIYF

clone_size: .
j_call: TRBJ2-7
v_call: TRBV19
d_call: .
cdr3_nt: TGTGCCAGTAGTATAGAGGGGGGCGAGCAGTACTTC
cdr3_aa: CASSIEGGEQYF

clone_size: .
j_call: TRBJ1-2
v_call: TRBV29-1
d_call: TRBD1
cdr3_nt: TGCAGCGTGACAGGGGCCTATGGCTACACCTTC
cdr3_aa: CSVTGAYGYTF

clone_size: .
j_call: TRBJ1-1
v_call: TRBV7-8
d_call: TRBD1
cdr3_nt: TGTGCCAGCAGCTCAATACAGGGGGCGCTTACTGAAGCTTTCTTT
cdr3_aa: CASSSIQGALTEAFF

clone_size: once
j_call: TRBJ2-1
v_call: TRBV5-1
d_call: .
cdr3_nt: TGCGCCAGCAGCTTGGATCCGGGTCTGTCCTACAATGAGCAGTTCTTC
cdr3_aa: CASSLDPGLSYNEQFF

clone_size: .
j_call: TRBJ1-6
v_call: TRBV7-2
d_call: .
cdr3_nt: TGTGCCAGCAGCTTAAAACTCTCGGGGGGCGGTAATTCACCCCTCCACTTT
cdr3_aa: CASSLKLSGGGNSPLHF

clone_size: .
j_call: TRBJ1-6
v_call: TRBV18
d_call: .
cdr3_nt: TGTGCCAGCTCACCTCGACAGGAGGCTTATATGAATTCACCCCTCCACTTT
cdr3_aa: CASSPRQEAYMNSPLHF

clone_size: .
j_call: TRBJ1-1
v_call: TRBV6-5
d_call: .
cdr3_nt: TGTGCCAGCAGTAGGGGAGGCACTGAAGCTTTCTTT
cdr3_aa: CASSRGGTEAFF

clone_size: .
j_call: TRBJ2-7
v_call: TRBV7-2
d_call: TRBD1
cdr3_nt: TGTGCCAGCAGCTTAATGGGGACAGGGGTCTACGAGCAGTACTTC
cdr3_aa: CASSLMGTGVYEQYF

clone_size: once
j_call: TRBJ2-5
v_call: TRBV3-1/TRBV3-2
d_call: .
cdr3_nt: TGTGCCAGCAGCCGCCGGTCTAGCAGGTACCAAGAGACCCAGTACTTC
cdr3_aa: CASSRRSSRYQETQYF

clone_size: .
j_call: TRBJ2-6
v_call: TRBV5-1
d_call: TRBD1
cdr3_nt: TGCGCCAGCAGCTCACAGACGAGGGGGCTTGGGGCCAACGTCCTGACTTTC
cdr3_aa: CASSSQTRGLGANVLTF

clone_size: .
j_call: TRBJ1-5
v_call: TRBV5-5
d_call: .
cdr3_nt: TGTGCCAGCAGCTTCTCTGGGTTGGGCTACAATCAGCCCCAGCATTTT
cdr3_aa: CASSFSGLGYNQPQHF

clone_size: few
j_call: TRBJ2-2
v_call: TRBV11-3
d_call: .
cdr3_nt: TGTGCCAGCAGCACTATGGACCCGGGGGCCGGGGAGCTGTTTTTT
cdr3_aa: CASSTMDPGAGELFF

clone_size: once
j_call: TRBJ2-7
v_call: TRBV5-8
d_call: .
cdr3_nt: TGTGCCAGCAGCTTGGGGGGCGGATTTTCCTACGAGCAGTACTTC
cdr3_aa: CASSLGGGFSYEQYF

clone_size: once
j_call: TRBJ2-1
v_call: TRBV5-1
d_call: TRBD1
cdr3_nt: TGCGCCAGCAGCTTGGGAACCGGGACAGGGAGTCACAATGAGCAGTTCTTC
cdr3_aa: CASSLGTGTGSHNEQFF

clone_size: .
j_call: TRBJ1-5
v_call: TRBV7-2
d_call: TRBD1
cdr3_nt: TGTGCCAGCAGCCTTTTCGGACAGGTTGGCAATCAGCCCCAGCATTTT
cdr3_aa: CASSLFGQVGNQPQHF

clone_size: .
j_call: TRBJ1-1
v_call: TRBV3-1/TRBV3-2
d_call: .
cdr3_nt: TGTGCCAGCAGCCAGGGGCAAGCGGGGAACACTGAAGCTTTCTTT
cdr3_aa: CASSQGQAGNTEAFF

clone_size: .
j_call: TRBJ2-5
v_call: TRBV7-9
d_call: TRBD2
cdr3_nt: TGTGCCAGCAGCTTAGTGCGACTAGCGGGGGCTTCGTACCAAGAGACCCAGTACTTC
cdr3_aa: CASSLVRLAGASYQETQYF

clone_size: .
j_call: TRBJ2-3
v_call: TRBV19
d_call: TRBD2
cdr3_nt: TGTGCCAGTAGTCCCTGGACTAGCGGGGGTGCAGATACGCAGTATTTT
cdr3_aa: CASSPWTSGGADTQYF

clone_size: .
j_call: TRBJ2-7
v_call: TRBV29-1
d_call: TRBD2
cdr3_nt: TGCAGCGTACTGACGCGGGGGGCCTACGAGCAGTACTTC
cdr3_aa: CSVLTRGAYEQYF

clone_size: once
j_call: TRBJ2-2
v_call: TRBV14
d_call: TRBD1
cdr3_nt: TGTGCCAGCAGCCTCCTGGGACAGGGGGTCCCCGGGGAGCTGTTTTTT
cdr3_aa: CASSLLGQGVPGELFF

clone_size: .
j_call: TRBJ2-7
v_call: TRBV5-1
d_call: .
cdr3_nt: TGCGCCAGCAGCTTGGTTCCCAACTACGAGCAGTACTTC
cdr3_aa: CASSLVPNYEQYF